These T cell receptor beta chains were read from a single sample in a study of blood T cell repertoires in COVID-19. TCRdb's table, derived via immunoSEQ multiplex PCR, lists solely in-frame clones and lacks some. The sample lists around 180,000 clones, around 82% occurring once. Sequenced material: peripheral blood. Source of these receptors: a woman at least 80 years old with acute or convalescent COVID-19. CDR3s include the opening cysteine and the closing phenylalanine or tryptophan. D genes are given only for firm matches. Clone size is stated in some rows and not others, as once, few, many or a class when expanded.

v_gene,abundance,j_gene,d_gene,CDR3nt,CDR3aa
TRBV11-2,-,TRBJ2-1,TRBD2,TGTGCCAGCAGCTTTAGCGGGGGGGCCCACAATGAGCAGTTCTTC,CASSFSGGAHNEQFF
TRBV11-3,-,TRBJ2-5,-,TGTGCCAGCAGCTCCGGCCGACAGACCCCAGAGACCCAGTACTTC,CASSSGRQTPETQYF
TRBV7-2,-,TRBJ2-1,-,TGTGCCAGCAGCTTAAGGGTCAGGGGGGTCTTTGGCAATGAGCAGTTCTTC,CASSLRVRGVFGNEQFF
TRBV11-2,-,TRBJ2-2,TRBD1,TGTGCCAGCAGCTTAGATCTCACAGGGGTTGACACCGGGGAGCTGTTTTTT,CASSLDLTGVDTGELFF
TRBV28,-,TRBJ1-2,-,TGTGCCAGCAGTTTAGGAGGGTCCTATGGCTACACCTTC,CASSLGGSYGYTF
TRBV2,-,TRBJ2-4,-,TGTGCCAGCAGTGCGTCAGGGACTGGGGACTTAAGCAAAAACATTCAGTACTTC,CASSASGTGDLSKNIQYF
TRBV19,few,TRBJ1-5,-,TGTGCCAGTGAGGACACCGTCAATCAGCCCCAGCATTTT,CASEDTVNQPQHF
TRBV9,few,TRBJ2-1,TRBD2,TGTGCCAGCAGCGTAGCCGTTAGCGGGAGGGACCGCTACAATGAGCAGTTCTTC,CASSVAVSGRDRYNEQFF
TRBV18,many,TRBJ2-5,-,TGTGCCAGCTCACCATCAATCGGTACCGGGAGCTTTCAAGAGACCCAGTACTTC,CASSPSIGTGSFQETQYF
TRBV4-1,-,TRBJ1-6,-,TGCGCCAGCAGCCAAAGGGGTAGCTCCTATAATTCACCCCTCCACTTT,CASSQRGSSYNSPLHF
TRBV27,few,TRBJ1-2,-,TGTGCCAGCTCTCAGAACCTAGGCTATGGCTACACCTTC,CASSQNLGYGYTF
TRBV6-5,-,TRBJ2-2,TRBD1,TGTGCCAGTGGAAGGACAGGGTACACCGGGGAGCTGTTTTTT,CASGRTGYTGELFF
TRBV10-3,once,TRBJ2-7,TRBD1,TGTGCCAGCCTTCCGGGACAGGGGGCATCCGACTCCTACGAGCAGTACTTC,CASLPGQGASDSYEQYF
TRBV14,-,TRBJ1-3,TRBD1,TGTGCCAGCAGCACTTACAGGGGCCCCTCTGGAAACACCATATATTTT,CASSTYRGPSGNTIYF
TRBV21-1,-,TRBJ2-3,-,TGTGCCAGCCCGGATCCGGCAAAGGGGAATACGCAGTATTTT,CASPDPAKGNTQYF
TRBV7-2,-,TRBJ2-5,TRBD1,TGTGCCAGCAGCTTAGACTGGCGGGACAGGTACCAAGAGACCCAGTACTTC,CASSLDWRDRYQETQYF
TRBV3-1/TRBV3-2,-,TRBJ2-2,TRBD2,TGTGCCAGCATAGCGGGAGGGCCCAACACCGGGGAGCTGTTTTTT,CASIAGGPNTGELFF
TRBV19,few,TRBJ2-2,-,TGTGCCAGTAGTATTCGACAACCCAACACCGGGGAGCTGTTTTTT,CASSIRQPNTGELFF
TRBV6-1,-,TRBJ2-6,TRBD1,TGTGCCAGCAGAGAAACCGGGACAGTTACCTCTGGGGCCAACGTCCTGACTTTC,CASRETGTVTSGANVLTF
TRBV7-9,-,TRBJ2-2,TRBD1,TGTGCCAGCAGCCGGGACAGGCACACCGGGGAGCTGTTTTTT,CASSRDRHTGELFF
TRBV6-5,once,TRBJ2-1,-,TGTGCCAGCATGGAGAACAATGAGCAGTTCTTC,CASMENNEQFF
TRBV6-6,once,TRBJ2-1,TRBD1,TGTGCCAGCAGTTCCAACAGACAGGGTGATGAGCAGTTCTTC,CASSSNRQGDEQFF
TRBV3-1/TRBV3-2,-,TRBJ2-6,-,TGTGCCAGCAGCCAATACGGACGGAGGAGCTCTGGGGCCAACGTCCTGACTTTC,CASSQYGRRSSGANVLTF
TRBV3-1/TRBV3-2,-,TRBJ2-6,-,TGTGCCAGCAGCCCCCGGCAGGCCATGGGCTCTGGGGCCAACGTCCTGACTTTC,CASSPRQAMGSGANVLTF
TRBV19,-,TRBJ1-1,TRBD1,TGTGCCAGTAGTGCCGGACAGGGTCCGGTTGAAGCTTTCTTT,CASSAGQGPVEAFF
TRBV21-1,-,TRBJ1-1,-,TGTGCCAGCAGCGGGCCGGGGGGGACTGAAGCTTTCTTT,CASSGPGGTEAFF
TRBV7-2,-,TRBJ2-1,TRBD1,TGTGCCAGCAGCTTCTACGGAAGGGCAGGGGGCGGGTACAATGAGCAGTTCTTC,CASSFYGRAGGGYNEQFF
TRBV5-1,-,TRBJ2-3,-,TGCGCCAGCAGCTTGGGAGGGCGAACAGATACGCAGTATTTT,CASSLGGRTDTQYF
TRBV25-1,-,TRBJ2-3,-,TGTGCCAGCAGTGAATATGGAGTCGGGTCAGATACGCAGTATTTT,CASSEYGVGSDTQYF
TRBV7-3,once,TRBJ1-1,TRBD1,TGTGCCAGCAGCTCTACAGGGGGGAACACTGAAGCTTTCTTT,CASSSTGGNTEAFF
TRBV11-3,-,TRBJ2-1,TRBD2,TGTGCCAGCAGCTTTCAAGCGGGAGGGGGGTACAATGAGCAGTTCTTC,CASSFQAGGGYNEQFF
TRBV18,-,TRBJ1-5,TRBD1,TGTGCCAGCTCACCGACAGGGGGCAGGTACGATCAGCCCCAGCATTTT,CASSPTGGRYDQPQHF
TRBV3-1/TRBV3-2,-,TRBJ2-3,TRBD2,TGTGCCAGCAGCCAAGACCCCCTAGCGGGAAGCACAGATACGCAGTATTTT,CASSQDPLAGSTDTQYF
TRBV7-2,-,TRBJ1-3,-,TGTGCCAGCAGCCTAGTGGGCGGGACGGGAAACACCATATATTTT,CASSLVGGTGNTIYF
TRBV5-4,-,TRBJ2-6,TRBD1,TGTGCCAGCAGCGACCGGGACAGACACTCTGGGGCCAACGTCCTGACTTTC,CASSDRDRHSGANVLTF
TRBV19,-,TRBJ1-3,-,TGTGCCAGTAGTGTAGATAGGACCGACGGAGGGAGAGCGGCCGGAAACACCATATATTTT,CASSVDRTDGGRAAGNTIYF
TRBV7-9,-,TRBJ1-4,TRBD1,TGTGCCAGCAGCCCCCCGGTGGCAGGGGGGAATGAAAAACTGTTTTTT,CASSPPVAGGNEKLFF
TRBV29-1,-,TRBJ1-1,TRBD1,TGCAGCGCACAAGCACAGGGGGCGCGGAACACTGAAGCTTTCTTT,CSAQAQGARNTEAFF
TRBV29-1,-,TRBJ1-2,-,TGCAGCGTTGCGGCAGGGGATAACTATGGCTACACCTTC,CSVAAGDNYGYTF
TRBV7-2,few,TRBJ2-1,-,TGTGCCAGCAGCTTAGTAGGGGCAGGGCTAGAATTAGAGCAGTTCTTC,CASSLVGAGLELEQFF
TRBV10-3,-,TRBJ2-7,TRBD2,TGTGCCATCAGTGGACTAGCGGGAGGGCCTTATGAGCAGTACTTC,CAISGLAGGPYEQYF
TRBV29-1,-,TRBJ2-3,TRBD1,TGCAGCTCCGGGACAGGGAGCACAGATACGCAGTATTTT,CSSGTGSTDTQYF
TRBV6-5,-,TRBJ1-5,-,TGTGCCAGCAGTCCTGAACGAGGCAATCAGCCCCAGCATTTT,CASSPERGNQPQHF
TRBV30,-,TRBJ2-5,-,TGTGCCTGGAGTGCCGTCACGGGGACCCAGTACTTC,CAWSAVTGTQYF
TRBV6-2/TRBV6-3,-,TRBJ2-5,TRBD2,TGTGCCAGCAGTTACGGGGGTAGCGGGGACCAAGAGACCCAGTACTTC,CASSYGGSGDQETQYF
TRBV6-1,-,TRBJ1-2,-,TGTGCCAGCAGTGAAGCGAGAGGGGGCTACACCTTC,CASSEARGGYTF
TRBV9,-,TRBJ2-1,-,TGTGCCAGCAGCGTATCAGCGGTGGGGAATGAGCAGTTCTTC,CASSVSAVGNEQFF
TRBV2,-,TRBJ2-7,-,TGTGCCAGCAGTGCTTCAGGGGCTGCCTACGAGCAGTACTTC,CASSASGAAYEQYF
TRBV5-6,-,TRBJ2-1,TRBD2,TGTGCCAGCAGCCCTCGACTAGCGGACCCCTTCGCGGGTGAGCAGTTCTTC,CASSPRLADPFAGEQFF
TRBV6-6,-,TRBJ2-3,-,TGTGCCTCGGACACCTCCACAACAGGGAACACAGATACGCAGTATTTT,CASDTSTTGNTDTQYF
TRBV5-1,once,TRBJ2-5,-,TGCGCCAGCAGCTTGGGGGCAGAAGAGACCCAGTACTTC,CASSLGAEETQYF
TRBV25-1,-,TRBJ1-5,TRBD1,TGTGCCAGCAGTGAACAGGGGGCAGGAGATCAGCCCCAGCATTTT,CASSEQGAGDQPQHF
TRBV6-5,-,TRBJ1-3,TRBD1,TGTGCCAGCAGTCCGGGACAGAGAAACACCATATATTTT,CASSPGQRNTIYF
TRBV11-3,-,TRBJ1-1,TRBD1,TGTGCCAGCAGCTGGGACAGCCAGAACACTGAAGCTTTCTTT,CASSWDSQNTEAFF
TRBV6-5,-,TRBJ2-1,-,TGTGCCAGCGGGAGGTCGGGGCCATACAATGAGCAGTTCTTC,CASGRSGPYNEQFF